What follows are 5 T cell receptor beta chains derived from one specimen sequenced in a study of T-cell reconstitution after alpha-beta-depleted transplantation in children. Unique molecular identifiers were incorporated when the TCRbeta library was constructed. MiXCR, applied by TCRdb to the PCR reads, yields one record per CDR3 protein. The profile shows about 610,000 distinct CDR3 sequences, over 9.5% of them singletons. Here the sequenced sample was PBMCs from the stem cell graft donor, taken from the stem cell graft. The source is a human donor who donated a stem cell graft to a child with acute myeloid leukemia.

This clonotype was seen many times. The V gene is TRBV20-1, the J gene TRBJ2-3; 14 bases align to TRBD2. This CDR3 is 19 amino acids long. CDR1 is DFQATT and CDR2 is SNEGSKA in the germline V gene (reference sequence). J gave up 4 bases and V 5 bases, and 17 bases lay outside the gene matches. CDR3 amino acids: CSAPGRPGLAGAGSDTQYF. Here the CDR3 DNA reads TGCAGTGCTCCCGGCAGACCGGGACTAGCGGGAGCGGGCTCAGATACGCAGTATTTT.

This clonotype was counted at least ten times. This sequence joins TRBV5-1 and TRBJ2-7, with D possibly TRBD2 on 6 matching bases. The germline V gene has CDR1 SGHRS and CDR2 YFSETQ. V lost 2 bases and J 3 bases, leaving 12 bases between the germline ends. The CDR3 has 14 residues. CDR3 nucleotides: TGCGCCAGCAGCTTCGGGACTGGAGGCTACGAGCAGTACTTC. Residues: CASSFGTGGYEQYF. The variable domain in full, with the rest retrieved from reference TRBV5-1 and TRBJ2-7, is KAGVTQTPRYLIKTRGQQVTLSCSPISGHRSVSWYQQTPGQGLQFLFEYFSETQRNKGNFPGRFSGRQFSNSRSEMNVSTLELGDSALYLCASSFGTGGYEQYFGPGTRLTVT.

The sample holds a few counts of this clonotype. This rearrangement joins TRBV6-4 to TRBJ2-7; 16 bases line up with TRBD2. V shed 3 bases, J shed 2 bases, and the junction held 10 bases outside the gene matches. Looked up from germline, CDR1 is MRHNA and CDR2 is SNTAGT. The CDR3 is 19 amino acids. CDR3 sequence: CASSESTYGTSGRAYEQYF. The CDR3 bases are TGTGCCAGCAGTGAATCGACGTACGGGACTAGCGGGAGGGCCTACGAGCAGTACTTC.

This clonotype came up many times. The chain combines TRBV29-1 with TRBJ2-5; the D is unclear. V was clipped by 4 bases and J by 5 bases, with 14 bases between them. The germline V gene encodes CDR1 SQVTM and CDR2 ANQGSEA. This CDR3 spans 13 amino acids. CDR3 in DNA: TGCAGCGTTGGAGAGACCTCCGGGGAGACCCAGTACTTC. It is translated as CSVGETSGETQYF. Full variable domain (rest looked up from reference TRBV29-1 and TRBJ2-5): SAVISQKPSRDICQRGTSLTIQCQVDSQVTMMFWYRQQPGQSLTLIATANQGSEATYESGFVIDKFPISRPNLTFSTLTVSNMSPEDSSIYLCSVGETSGETQYFGPGTRLLVL.

This clonotype was counted ten times or more. J is TRBJ2-1 and V is TRBV5-1, with 7 bases aligning to TRBD2. The CDR3 covers 14 residues. Germline values: CDR1 SGHRS, CDR2 YFSETQ. V lost 7 bases to trimming and J lost 7 bases; unmatched junction nucleotides: 11. The CDR3 bases are TGCGCCAGCGCGTCGGGCGGGAGCGCAAATGAGCAGTTCTTC. Its protein product is CASASGGSANEQFF.